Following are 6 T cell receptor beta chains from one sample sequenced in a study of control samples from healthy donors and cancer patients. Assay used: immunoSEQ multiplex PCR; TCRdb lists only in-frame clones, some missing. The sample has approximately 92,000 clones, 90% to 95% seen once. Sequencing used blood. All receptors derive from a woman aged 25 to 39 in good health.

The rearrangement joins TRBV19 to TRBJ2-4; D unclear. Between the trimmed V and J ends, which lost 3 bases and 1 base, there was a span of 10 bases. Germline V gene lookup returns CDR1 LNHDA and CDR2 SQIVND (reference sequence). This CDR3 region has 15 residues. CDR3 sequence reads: CASSIWGSAKNIQYF. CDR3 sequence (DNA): TGTGCCAGTAGTATTTGGGGATCGGCCAAAAACATTCAGTACTTC.

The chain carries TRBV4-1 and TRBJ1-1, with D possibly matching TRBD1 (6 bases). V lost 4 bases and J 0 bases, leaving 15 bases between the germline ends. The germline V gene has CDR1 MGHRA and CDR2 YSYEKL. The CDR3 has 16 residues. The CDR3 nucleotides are TGCGCCAGCAGCCTTTTGCGCGGGGGGCTGAACACTGAAGCTTTCTTT. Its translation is CASSLLRGGLNTEAFF.

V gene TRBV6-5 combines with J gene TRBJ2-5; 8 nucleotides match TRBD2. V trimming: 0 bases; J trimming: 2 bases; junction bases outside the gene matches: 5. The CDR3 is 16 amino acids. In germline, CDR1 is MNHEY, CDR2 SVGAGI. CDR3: CASSYSPAGGQETQYF. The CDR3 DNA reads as TGTGCCAGCAGTTACTCCCCGGCGGGGGGACAAGAGACCCAGTACTTC.

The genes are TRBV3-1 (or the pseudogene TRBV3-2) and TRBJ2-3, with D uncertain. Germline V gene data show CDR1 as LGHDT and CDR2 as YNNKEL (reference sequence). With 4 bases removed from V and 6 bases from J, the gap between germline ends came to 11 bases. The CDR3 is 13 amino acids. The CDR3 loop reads CASSPSGADTQYF. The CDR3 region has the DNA TGTGCCAGCAGCCCTTCCGGAGCGGATACGCAGTATTTT.

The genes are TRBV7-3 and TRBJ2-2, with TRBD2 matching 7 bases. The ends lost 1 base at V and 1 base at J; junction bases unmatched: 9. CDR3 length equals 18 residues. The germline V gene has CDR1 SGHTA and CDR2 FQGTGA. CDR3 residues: CASSLRSKGRENTGELFF. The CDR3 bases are TGTGCCAGCAGCTTAAGGTCCAAGGGGAGGGAGAACACCGGGGAGCTGTTTTTT.

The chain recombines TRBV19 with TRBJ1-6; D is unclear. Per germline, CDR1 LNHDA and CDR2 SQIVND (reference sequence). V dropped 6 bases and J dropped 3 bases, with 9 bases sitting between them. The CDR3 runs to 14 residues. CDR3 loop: CASRLVDYNSPLHF. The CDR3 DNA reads TGTGCCAGTAGACTGGTGGACTATAATTCACCCCTCCACTTT.